The 18 T cell receptor beta chains in this list originate from one sample, sequenced in a study of T cell responses to AZD1222 COVID-19 vaccine. The assay was immunoSEQ multiplex PCR, and TCRdb's table has in-frame clones only and misses some. The sample has more than 95,000 clones, around 83% seen once. This sample comprised peripheral blood, obtained 28 days after the second AZD1222 dose. The receptor source for this set is an adult who received the AZD1222 COVID-19 vaccine.

The chain has TRBV14 and TRBJ2-5; D is possibly TRBD2 (6 bases). V was trimmed by 1 base and J by 5 bases, leaving 14 bases between them. Germline lookup yields CDR1 SGHDN and CDR2 FVKESK. CDR3 size: 15 residues. Here the CDR3 DNA reads TGTGCCAGCAGCCAAGGAGGGGCGGGGAAGGAGACCCAGTACTTC. Amino acids: CASSQGGAGKETQYF.

V gene TRBV6-2 or TRBV6-3 combines with J gene TRBJ1-2; D not certain. Trimming pared 6 bases from V and 3 bases from J, leaving 11 bases between. The CDR3 has 13 amino acids. The germline V gene encodes CDR1 MNHEY and CDR2 SVGEGT. The CDR3 reads CASSLRVDYGYTF. As DNA, the CDR3 is TGTGCCAGCAGCCTGCGGGTTGACTATGGCTACACCTTC.

This rearrangement joins TRBV2 to TRBJ1-2, with TRBD1 as a possible D gene (5 bases). This CDR3 contains 13 residues. The V gene lost 7 bases and the J gene lost 3 bases, with 12 bases spanning the gap. Germline CDR1 reads SNHLY; CDR2 reads FYNNEI. The chain's CDR3 is CASIGDGYYGYTF. CDR3 sequence (DNA): TGTGCCAGCATCGGGGACGGCTACTATGGCTACACCTTC.

V and J are TRBV7-9 and TRBJ2-2; a weak D match, TRBD2 (7 bases). Trimming took off 5 bases at V and 4 bases at J, with 23 bases between the two ends. Germline CDR1 SEHNR, CDR2 FQNEAQ (reference sequence). The CDR3 contains 18 residues. CDR3: CASSPRRGGGPSTGELFF. For the CDR3, the DNA is TGTGCCAGCAGCCCACGGAGGGGCGGGGGCCCAAGCACCGGGGAGCTGTTTTTT. Full variable domain (outside the CDR3, taken from reference TRBV7-9 and TRBJ2-2): DTGVSQNPRHKITKRGQNVTFRCDPISEHNRLYWYRQTLGQGPEFLTYFQNEAQLEKSRLLSDRFSAERPKGSFSTLEIQRTEQGDSAMYLCASSPRRGGGPSTGELFFGEGSRLTVL.

This clone was recorded a few times. The chain has TRBV4-1 and TRBJ2-3; 14 bases align to TRBD2. The V gene end was trimmed by 3 bases and the J gene end by 3 bases; junction bases not matched to a gene: 8. CDR3 length: 18 residues. Germline-derived CDR1 and CDR2 are MGHRA and YSYEKL. The CDR3 region is CASSHIGLAGGGTDTQYF. DNA for the CDR3: TGCGCCAGCAGCCACATCGGACTAGCGGGGGGCGGGACAGATACGCAGTATTTT.

This chain uses TRBV7-9 with TRBJ1-3, with D unresolved. The CDR3 runs to 16 residues. Germline V CDR1 and CDR2: SEHNR, FQNEAQ (reference sequence). Trimming shortened V by 4 bases and J by 0 bases, and 13 bases separated the two germline ends. This chain's CDR3 is CASSSALGLSGNTIYF. DNA for the CDR3: TGTGCCAGCAGCTCGGCTCTTGGCCTCTCTGGAAACACCATATATTTT.

In DNA form, the CDR3 reads TGTGCCAGCAGTCGACCAGGTGAAGCTTTCTTT. This codes for CASSRPGEAFF. This chain joins TRBV28 and TRBJ1-1; D is unclear. This CDR3 is built from 11 residues. Looked up from germline, CDR1 is MDHEN and CDR2 is SYDVKM. Trimming left V 5 bases short and J 7 bases short, with 8 bases between.

The chain recombines TRBV11-3 with TRBJ2-2; D uncertain. V gave up 5 bases and J gave up 4 bases, with 5 bases separating them. From germline, CDR1 is SGHNT and CDR2 YENEEA. CDR3 size: 12 residues. In nucleotides, the CDR3 is TGTGCCAGCAGCGGGCGCACCGGGGAGCTGTTTTTT. Its protein is CASSGRTGELFF.

The rearrangement joins TRBV10-3 to TRBJ1-3; D is possibly TRBD1 (5 bases). The CDR3 runs 15 residues. The germline V and J ends were trimmed by 0 bases and 7 bases, with 13 bases remaining between them. Germline-derived CDR1 and CDR2 are ENHRY and SYGVKD. The CDR3 nucleotides are TGTGCCATCAGTGAGTCGCGGGGCTTAGGGAACACCATATATTTT. Translated: CAISESRGLGNTIYF.

This chain connects TRBV5-1 to TRBJ2-7; 12 bases are a match to TRBD1. Germline V lookup: CDR1 SGHRS, CDR2 YFSETQ. The junction had 4 bases not matched to a gene; V was cut back by 0 bases and J by 3 bases. This CDR3 comprises 16 residues. CDR3 nucleotide sequence: TGCGCCAGCAGCTTGGGCGGGACAGGGGGCCTCTACGAGCAGTACTTC. Protein: CASSLGGTGGLYEQYF.

The chain links TRBV5-4 to TRBJ2-3; D might be TRBD1 or TRBD2, each matching 6 bases. Deletions cut 5 bases from V and 4 bases from J, with 17 bases between. The CDR3 runs to 15 residues. Per germline, CDR1 SGHNT and CDR2 YYREEE (reference sequence). DNA of the CDR3: TGTGCCAGCAGTTTCACAGGGTCGGGGGCAGATACGCAGTATTTT. It codes for CASSFTGSGADTQYF. Full variable domain (remainder filled in from reference TRBV5-4 and TRBJ2-3): ETGVTQSPTHLIKTRGQQVTLRCSSQSGHNTVSWYQQALGQGPQFIFQYYREEENGRGNFPPRFSGLQFPNYSSELNVNALELDDSALYLCASSFTGSGADTQYFGPGTRLTVL.

The chain joins TRBV12-3 or TRBV12-4 to TRBJ2-3; D ambiguous. CDR3 length equals 11 residues. The ends were cut back, 7 bases at V and 6 bases at J, with 8 bases in the middle. CDR3 residues: CASTFPDTQYF. In nucleotides, the CDR3 is TGTGCCAGCACCTTCCCCGATACGCAGTATTTT.

The gene calls are TRBV27 and TRBJ2-1, with D possibly TRBD1 on 5 matching bases. The V gene's germline CDR1 is MNHEY and CDR2 SMNVEV (reference sequence). This CDR3 comprises 14 residues. Trimming shortened V by 7 bases and J by 5 bases, and 15 bases separated the two germline ends. The CDR3 protein is CASTTWGYDNEQFF. The CDR3 bases are TGTGCCAGCACAACTTGGGGCTATGACAATGAGCAGTTCTTC.

The rearrangement joins TRBV7-8 to TRBJ2-5; no firm D call. The CDR3 runs to 12 residues. Between the trimmed V and J ends, which lost 3 bases and 5 bases, there was a span of 7 bases. Per the germline V gene, CDR1 is SGHVS and CDR2 is FQNEAQ. CDR3 amino acids: CASSFSPETQYF. CDR3 in DNA: TGTGCCAGCAGCTTCTCCCCCGAGACCCAGTACTTC.

This sequence joins TRBV19 and TRBJ1-2, with a possible D match to TRBD1 (6 bases). Looked up from germline, CDR1 is LNHDA and CDR2 is SQIVND (reference sequence). Trimming left V 4 bases short and J 0 bases short, with 12 bases between. This CDR3 has 15 amino acids. The CDR3 bases are TGTGCCAGTAGTAGAGGACAGACTACTAACTATGGCTACACCTTC. Translation gives CASSRGQTTNYGYTF.

CDR3 in DNA: TGTGCCAGCAGTCAGGGCTCACCCCTCCACTTT. Encoded protein: CASSQGSPLHF. This chain joins TRBV6-9 and TRBJ1-6; TRBD1 is a possible D gene (5 bases). This CDR3 spans 11 amino acids. Germline-derived CDR1 and CDR2 are MNHGY and SVAAGI. Between the trimmed V and J ends, which lost 5 bases and 10 bases, there was a span of 6 bases.

The chain employs TRBV2 and TRBJ1-1; D is undetermined. This CDR3 contains 14 residues. The V and J ends lost 4 bases and 0 bases respectively, with 9 bases between them. Germline CDR1 and CDR2: SNHLY and FYNNEI. CDR3: CASSALDVNTEAFF. As DNA, the CDR3 is TGTGCCAGCAGTGCGTTAGACGTGAACACTGAAGCTTTCTTT.

This clone was counted between two and nine times. V and J are TRBV6-5 and TRBJ1-6; tentatively, D is TRBD1 (5 bases). The CDR3 has 14 amino acids. Germline loops: CDR1 MNHEY, CDR2 SVGAGI. The V and J ends lost 6 bases and 9 bases respectively, with 15 bases between them. The CDR3 DNA reads TGTGCCAGCAGCCTTAACATTGGGACTTCACCCCTCCACTTT. It translates to CASSLNIGTSPLHF.